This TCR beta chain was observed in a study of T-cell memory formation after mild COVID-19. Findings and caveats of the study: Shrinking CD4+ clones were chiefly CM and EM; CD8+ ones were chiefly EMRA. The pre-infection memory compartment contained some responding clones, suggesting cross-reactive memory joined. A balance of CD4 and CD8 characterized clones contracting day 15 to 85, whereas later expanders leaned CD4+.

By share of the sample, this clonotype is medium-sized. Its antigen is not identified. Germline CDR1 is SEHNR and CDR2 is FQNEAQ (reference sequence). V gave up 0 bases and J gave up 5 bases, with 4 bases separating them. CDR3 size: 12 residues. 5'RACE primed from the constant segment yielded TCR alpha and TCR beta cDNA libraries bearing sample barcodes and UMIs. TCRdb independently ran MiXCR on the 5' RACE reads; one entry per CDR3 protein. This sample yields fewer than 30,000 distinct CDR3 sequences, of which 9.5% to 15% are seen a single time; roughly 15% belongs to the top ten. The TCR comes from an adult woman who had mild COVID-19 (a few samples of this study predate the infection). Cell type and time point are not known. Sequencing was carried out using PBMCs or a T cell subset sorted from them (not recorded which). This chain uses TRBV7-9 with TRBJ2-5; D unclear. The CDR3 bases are TGTGCCAGCAGCTTAGCGTTGGAGACCCAGTACTTC. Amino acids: CASSLALETQYF.